The 29 T cell receptor beta chains reported below all come from one sample, sequenced in a study of OX40 agonist ivuxolimab in advanced cancers. Here immunoSEQ multiplex PCR was the method, and the copy in TCRdb shows in-frame clones only, minus some. The sample contains approximately 110,000 clones, around 90% of which appear only once. The sequencing here drew on CD4+ or CD8+ T cells sorted from blood, taken in a trial of the OX40 agonist ivuxolimab. These receptors all stem from an adult with an advanced solid tumor such as melanoma, head and neck, liver or kidney cancer.

The chain carries TRBV5-1 and TRBJ2-5; D remains unclear. The V and J ends lost 0 bases and 4 bases respectively, with 13 bases between them. The CDR3 spans 15 residues. Germline values: CDR1 SGHRS, CDR2 YFSETQ. In nucleotides, the CDR3 is TGCGCCAGCAGCTTGGCAGGTTCGGGTGGAGAGACCCAGTACTTC. Translating gives CASSLAGSGGETQYF.

This chain uses TRBV13 with TRBJ2-7; no firm D call. CDR3 size: 12 residues. Germline CDR1 reads PRHDT; CDR2 reads FYEKMQ (reference sequence). The ends were cut back, 0 bases at V and 6 bases at J, with 6 bases in the middle. The CDR3, as DNA: TGTGCCAGCAGCTTAGGGGTCTCCGAGCAGTACTTC. Translating gives CASSLGVSEQYF.

This clone was detected once. V usage is TRBV13 and J usage is TRBJ1-2, with D maybe TRBD1 (6 bases). Trimming took 4 bases from V and 0 from J, leaving 12 bases between them. The CDR3 runs to 15 residues. The germline V gene encodes CDR1 PRHDT and CDR2 FYEKMQ (reference sequence). Written as DNA, the CDR3 is TGTGCCAGCAGCTCGGGGGCCGGGACTAACTATGGCTACACCTTC. Translating it yields CASSSGAGTNYGYTF.

The genes are TRBV18 and TRBJ1-1; no firm D call. From germline, CDR1 is KGHSH and CDR2 LQKENI. V was cut by 2 bases and J by 2 bases, with 15 bases left in between. This CDR3 is 16 amino acids long. This chain's CDR3 is CASSPVQVWVNTEAFF. Written as DNA, the CDR3 is TGTGCCAGCTCACCAGTGCAGGTCTGGGTAAACACTGAAGCTTTCTTT.

This chain joins TRBV7-9 and TRBJ2-3; D gene ambiguous. V lost 1 base, J lost 4 bases, and 3 bases lay in between. The CDR3 runs 12 residues. The germline CDR1 and CDR2 sequences are SEHNR and FQNEAQ (reference sequence). In DNA form, the CDR3 reads TGTGCCAGCAGCTTAGGAGCAGATACGCAGTATTTT. Protein product: CASSLGADTQYF. The whole variable domain, filled in from reference TRBV7-9 and TRBJ2-3, reads DTGVSQNPRHKITKRGQNVTFRCDPISEHNRLYWYRQTLGQGPEFLTYFQNEAQLEKSRLLSDRFSAERPKGSFSTLEIQRTEQGDSAMYLCASSLGADTQYFGPGTRLTVL.

This clone appeared once. The chain employs TRBV5-4 and TRBJ2-7; D call uncertain. The CDR3 sequence is 11 residues long. V dropped 3 bases and J dropped 2 bases, with 3 bases sitting between them. CDR1 is SGHNT, CDR2 YYREEE, per germline (reference sequence). The CDR3 DNA reads TGTGCCAGCAGCTCCGCCTACGAGCAGTACTTC. It codes for CASSSAYEQYF.

CDR3 residues: CASSLEVSDTQYF. CDR3 coding DNA: TGTGCCAGCAGCTTAGAGGTGTCAGATACGCAGTATTTT. The chain has TRBV7-8 and TRBJ2-3; D not certain. Germline CDR1 and CDR2: SGHVS and FQNEAQ. The ends were cut back, 1 base at V and 4 bases at J, with 6 bases in the middle. CDR3 length equals 13 residues.

J is TRBJ2-5 and V is TRBV2; 11 positions match TRBD2. Per germline, CDR1 SNHLY and CDR2 FYNNEI. V trimming: 3 bases; J trimming: 5 bases; junction bases outside the gene matches: 8. The CDR3 contains 16 residues. This CDR3 is CASSEATSGSLETQYF. CDR3 nucleotides: TGTGCCAGCAGTGAGGCAACTAGCGGGAGTCTGGAGACCCAGTACTTC.

This chain uses TRBV5-1 with TRBJ2-1; D remains ambiguous. The CDR3 has 16 amino acids. V was shortened by 6 bases and J by 0 bases, with 16 bases between the two germline ends. CDR1 SGHRS and CDR2 YFSETQ come from the germline V gene. The CDR3 sequence is CASTLSPGSSYNEQFF. The CDR3 nucleotides are TGCGCCAGCACCCTTTCCCCCGGATCCTCCTACAATGAGCAGTTCTTC. The full variable domain, rest sourced from reference TRBV5-1 and TRBJ2-1, is KAGVTQTPRYLIKTRGQQVTLSCSPISGHRSVSWYQQTPGQGLQFLFEYFSETQRNKGNFPGRFSGRQFSNSRSEMNVSTLELGDSALYLCASTLSPGSSYNEQFFGPGTRLTVL.

To note about this clone: An end of the junction does not agree with germline; a read error may underlie this. This chain links TRBV18 with TRBJ2-1; unclear D gene. Germline CDR1 is KGHSH and CDR2 is LQKENI. The CDR3 loop spans 13 amino acids. Written as DNA, the CDR3 is TGTGCCAGCTCACAAAACTCCAACAATGAGCAGTTCTTC. Amino acid sequence: CASSQNSNNEQFF. Supplemented by reference TRBV18 and TRBJ2-1, the full variable domain reads NAGVMQNPRHLVRRRGQEARLRCSPMKGHSHVYWYRQLPEEGLKFMVYLQKENIIDESGMPKERFSAEFPKEGPSILRIQQVVRGDSAAYFCASSQNSNNEQFFGPGTRLTVL.

This clone has just a few counts. The chain couples TRBV6-5 to TRBJ1-1; possibly TRBD1 for D (5 bases). The CDR3 runs 15 residues. With 6 bases removed from V and 0 bases from J, the gap between germline ends came to 14 bases. The germline CDR1 and CDR2 sequences are MNHEY and SVGAGI. The CDR3 DNA reads TGTGCCAGCAGCCACAGGAGTGGTCTGAACACTGAAGCTTTCTTT. This codes for CASSHRSGLNTEAFF.

V is TRBV18 and J is TRBJ2-1; the match to TRBD2 covers 8 bases. Germline CDR1 is KGHSH and CDR2 is LQKENI. V gave up 4 bases and J gave up 7 bases; unmatched junction bases: 9. CDR3 length: 15 amino acids. Here the CDR3 reads CASSLRAGGWNEQFF. CDR3 coding DNA: TGTGCCAGCTCACTCCGCGCGGGAGGCTGGAATGAGCAGTTCTTC.

The V call is TRBV19, the J call TRBJ1-1, with D perhaps TRBD1 (5 bases). The germline V and J ends were trimmed by 4 bases and 7 bases, with 19 bases remaining between them. Germline V lookup: CDR1 LNHDA, CDR2 SQIVND (reference sequence). The length of the CDR3 is 15 residues. CDR3 loop: CASSRQGRNYVEAFF. The CDR3 coding sequence is TGTGCCAGTAGTAGGCAGGGACGGAACTACGTTGAAGCTTTCTTT.

The chain joins TRBV5-6 to TRBJ2-2, with no clear D. Per germline, CDR1 SGHDT and CDR2 YYEEEE. The V and J ends lost 7 bases and 6 bases respectively, with 13 bases between them. CDR3 length equals 13 residues. Here the CDR3 reads CASAWGIAGELFF. Here the CDR3 DNA reads TGTGCCAGCGCTTGGGGTATAGCCGGGGAGCTGTTTTTT.

The chain combines TRBV9 with TRBJ2-1; 10 positions match TRBD2. CDR1 is SGDLS and CDR2 is YYNGEE in the germline V gene. This CDR3 contains 15 residues. The V gene end was trimmed by 0 bases and the J gene end by 7 bases; junction bases not matched to a gene: 4. The CDR3 loop is CASSVEQREGNEQFF. CDR3 bases: TGTGCCAGCAGCGTAGAACAGCGGGAGGGGAATGAGCAGTTCTTC.

The V and J genes are TRBV5-1 and TRBJ1-1; D may be TRBD1 (5 bases). Germline V lookup: CDR1 SGHRS, CDR2 YFSETQ. This CDR3 has 15 residues. V shed 2 bases and J shed 1 base, with 12 bases lying between them. This CDR3 is CASSFSGGKNTEAFF. In nucleotides, the CDR3 is TGCGCCAGCAGCTTCTCTGGGGGGAAGAACACTGAAGCTTTCTTT.

V is TRBV9 and J is TRBJ2-7; possibly TRBD1 for D (6 bases). In germline, CDR1 is SGDLS, CDR2 YYNGEE. This CDR3 is 15 amino acids long. V shed 3 bases and J shed 3 bases, with 16 bases lying between them. The CDR3 bases are TGTGCCAGCAGCGCGACCGGGACAACAATCTACGAGCAGTACTTC. Its translation: CASSATGTTIYEQYF. Together with reference TRBV9 and TRBJ2-7, the CDR3 gives the full variable domain: DSGVTQTPKHLITATGQRVTLRCSPRSGDLSVYWYQQSLDQGLQFLIQYYNGEERAKGNILERFSAQQFPDLHSELNLSSLELGDSALYFCASSATGTTIYEQYFGPGTRLTVT.

The rearrangement uses TRBV30 and TRBJ2-5, with 9 bases aligning to TRBD1. The V and J ends lost 8 bases and 2 bases, in that order; junction bases with no gene match: 6. The CDR3 is 13 residues long. Germline CDR1 reads GTSNPN; CDR2 reads SVGIG (reference sequence). The CDR3 spells CARSGTGQETQYF. The CDR3 bases are TGTGCCCGGTCTGGGACAGGGCAAGAGACCCAGTACTTC.

The chain links TRBV27 to TRBJ2-2; D is unresolved. In germline, CDR1 is MNHEY, CDR2 SMNVEV (reference sequence). Trimming cost V 5 bases and J 7 bases, with 14 bases left between them. This CDR3 is built from 14 residues. The CDR3 loop reads CASSLTGPIGELFF. CDR3 nucleotide sequence: TGTGCCAGCAGTCTTACCGGGCCTATCGGGGAGCTGTTTTTT.

The chain is built from TRBV28 and TRBJ1-5; a possible D gene is TRBD1 (6 bases). The CDR3 sequence is 13 residues long. Trimming cost V 7 bases and J 6 bases, with 13 bases left between them. Germline assignment: CDR1 MDHEN and CDR2 SYDVKM. This CDR3 reads CASKAGAGQPQHF. In DNA, the CDR3 is TGTGCCAGCAAGGCAGGGGCCGGTCAGCCCCAGCATTTT.

The chain recombines TRBV20-1 with TRBJ2-1; no reliable D call. CDR3 length equals 10 residues. Trimming took 8 bases from V and 5 from J, leaving 7 bases between them. Germline CDR1 DFQATT, CDR2 SNEGSKA (reference sequence). The CDR3 loop reads CSRGNNEQFF. The CDR3 coding sequence is TGCAGTCGCGGAAACAATGAGCAGTTCTTC.

The V call is TRBV5-1, the J call TRBJ2-1, with TRBD2 identical over 10 bases. Germline values: CDR1 SGHRS, CDR2 YFSETQ. The length of the CDR3 is 17 residues. V was clipped by 2 bases and J by 4 bases; unmatched bases: 9. The CDR3 bases are TGCGCCAGCAGCTTTATGCCCGGGACTAGCGTGTACAATGAGCAGTTCTTC. It encodes CASSFMPGTSVYNEQFF.

V and J are TRBV30 and TRBJ1-1, with a possible D match to TRBD1 (5 bases). The CDR3 runs to 16 residues. Per the germline V gene, CDR1 is GTSNPN and CDR2 is SVGIG (reference sequence). V was clipped by 0 bases and J by 3 bases, with 17 bases between them. Here the CDR3 DNA reads TGTGCCTGGAGTGTGGGTTTGCGGGGGAGGGACACTGAAGCTTTCTTT. The encoded protein is CAWSVGLRGRDTEAFF.

The chain carries TRBV28 and TRBJ1-1, with no clear D. Trimming removed 8 bases from V and 0 bases from J, with 28 bases in between. The CDR3 is 19 residues long. Germline loops: CDR1 MDHEN, CDR2 SYDVKM. CDR3 in amino acids: CASPKSPGPLEAMNTEAFF. For the CDR3, the DNA is TGTGCCAGCCCAAAAAGCCCCGGGCCCCTGGAGGCCATGAACACTGAAGCTTTCTTT.

The chain carries TRBV21-1 and TRBJ2-7; no check of the table's D call, TRBD1, against the DNA was made. TRBV21-1 is designated a pseudogene. The CDR3 is 17 amino acids. The CDR3: CASSKVIRQGNSYEQYF. The CDR3 DNA reads TGTGCCAGCAGCAAAGTGATCCGACAGGGGAACTCCTACGAGCAGTACTTC.

Here the CDR3 DNA reads TGTGCCAGCAGTTTATTGGGCTCAGGGGAATCCGGGGAGCTGTTTTTT. This encodes CASSLLGSGESGELFF. The genes are TRBV27 and TRBJ2-2; D perhaps matches TRBD1 (6 bases). V lost 1 base to trimming and J lost 6 bases, with 15 bases between them. CDR3 length: 16 residues. Germline CDR1 MNHEY, CDR2 SMNVEV (reference sequence).

This CDR3 reads CASSPPTGGTEAFF. In DNA, the CDR3 is TGTGCCAGCTCACCACCGACAGGGGGCACTGAAGCTTTCTTT. The gene calls are TRBV18 and TRBJ1-1, with 9 bases aligning to TRBD1. Germline V gives CDR1 KGHSH, CDR2 LQKENI. Germline trimming cut 0 bases from V and 4 bases from J; bases unmatched to any gene: 0. This CDR3 region has 14 residues.

The chain couples TRBV5-8 to TRBJ1-5; D not certain. The CDR3 contains 13 residues. The germline V and J ends were trimmed by 2 bases and 4 bases, with 7 bases remaining between them. Germline CDR1 is SGHTS and CDR2 is YDEGEE. This CDR3 is CASSFNLNQPQHF. In DNA, the CDR3 is TGTGCCAGCAGCTTCAATCTGAATCAGCCCCAGCATTTT.

The chain has TRBV2 and TRBJ2-1; 9 bases match TRBD1. The CDR3 length is 14 residues. The junction had 5 bases not matched to a gene; V was cut back by 6 bases and J by 5 bases. Germline loops: CDR1 SNHLY, CDR2 FYNNEI. This CDR3 is CASSVRDRDNEQFF. For the CDR3, the DNA is TGTGCCAGCAGCGTTAGGGACAGGGACAATGAGCAGTTCTTC.